This is a list of T cell receptor beta chains from one sample in a study of metastatic and nonmetastatic thyroid tumors. TCRdb re-called the PCR reads via MiXCR. The repertoire consists of approximately 5,900 clones, with 25% occurring once and the leading ten covering roughly 10%. The specimen was adjacent normal tissue. The receptors were gathered from a male donor with papillary thyroid cancer or a benign thyroid nodule (not recorded which). Some clones in this sample may be carry-over from other donors' samples. CDR3s include the opening cysteine and the closing phenylalanine or tryptophan.

v_gene: TRBV9; j_gene: TRBJ2-7; len: 15; CDR3aa: CASSVEPAVDYEQYF
v_gene: TRBV6-1; j_gene: TRBJ2-7; len: 12; CDR3aa: CASRRTVYEQYF
v_gene: TRBV3-1; j_gene: TRBJ2-7; len: 14; CDR3aa: CASSQLAGPYEQYF
v_gene: TRBV5-1; j_gene: TRBJ2-7; len: 15; CDR3aa: CASSLGGGAPYEQYF
v_gene: TRBV28; j_gene: TRBJ2-2; len: 13; CDR3aa: CASNQRITGELFF
v_gene: TRBV3-1; j_gene: TRBJ1-4; len: 18; CDR3aa: CASTRGGWGSFTTEKLFF
v_gene: TRBV11-2; j_gene: TRBJ2-3; len: 15; CDR3aa: CASSSQGASTDTQYF
v_gene: TRBV5-1; j_gene: TRBJ2-7; len: 14; CDR3aa: CASSPGTGIGEQYF
v_gene: TRBV4-2; j_gene: TRBJ1-3; len: 13; CDR3aa: CASGGEAGNTIYF
v_gene: TRBV18; j_gene: TRBJ2-2; len: 17; CDR3aa: CASSPPRGQVYTGEPFF
v_gene: TRBV2; j_gene: TRBJ2-5; len: 12; CDR3aa: CTMGWGGETQYF
v_gene: TRBV3-1; j_gene: TRBJ1-6; len: 11; CDR3aa: CASSQNSPLHF
v_gene: TRBV5-1; j_gene: TRBJ2-7; len: 12; CDR3aa: CASSSDSLEQYF
v_gene: TRBV27; j_gene: TRBJ2-7; len: 14; CDR3aa: CASSRGDETYEQYF
v_gene: TRBV7-2; j_gene: TRBJ2-7; len: 14; CDR3aa: CASSLTSAAYEQYF
v_gene: TRBV13; j_gene: TRBJ2-1; len: 11; CDR3aa: CASSLGQGPFF
v_gene: TRBV4-1; j_gene: TRBJ2-1; len: 14; CDR3aa: CASSLPTARNEQFF
v_gene: TRBV3-1; j_gene: TRBJ1-4; len: 17; CDR3aa: CASSPQDVGAEREKLFF
v_gene: TRBV7-2; j_gene: TRBJ1-1; len: 13; CDR3aa: CASSLGGSTEAFF
v_gene: TRBV5-8; j_gene: TRBJ2-7; len: 13; CDR3aa: CASSRTGGDEQYF
v_gene: TRBV7-2; j_gene: TRBJ2-7; len: 16; CDR3aa: CASSLAGGALSYEQYF
v_gene: TRBV20-1; j_gene: TRBJ2-1; len: 18; CDR3aa: CSARTSGIFVESYNEQFF
v_gene: TRBV19; j_gene: TRBJ1-6; len: 16; CDR3aa: CASSTGVGQNHSPLHF
v_gene: TRBV12-3/TRBV12-4; j_gene: TRBJ1-2; len: 15; CDR3aa: CASSRTGTGGYGYTF
v_gene: TRBV2; j_gene: TRBJ2-2; len: 16; CDR3aa: CASSGGQGARTGELFF
v_gene: TRBV11-2; j_gene: TRBJ1-4; len: 15; CDR3aa: CASSSNPFEGEKLFF
v_gene: TRBV6-2/TRBV6-3; j_gene: TRBJ2-5; len: 14; CDR3aa: CASNEQGARETQYF
v_gene: TRBV2; j_gene: TRBJ2-3; len: 14; CDR3aa: CASRGRGVTDTQYF
v_gene: TRBV5-1; j_gene: TRBJ2-2; len: 12; CDR3aa: CASSFPAGELFF
v_gene: TRBV20-1; j_gene: TRBJ2-7; len: 17; CDR3aa: CSARGVGRGQGIYEQYF
v_gene: TRBV2; j_gene: TRBJ2-7; len: 14; CDR3aa: CASNSDRDSYEQYF
v_gene: TRBV5-1; j_gene: TRBJ1-1; len: 14; CDR3aa: CASSLGTVWTEAFF
v_gene: TRBV5-1; j_gene: TRBJ2-5; len: 15; CDR3aa: CASSLETARGETQYF
v_gene: TRBV28; j_gene: TRBJ1-5; len: 14; CDR3aa: CASSFGDGNQPQHF
v_gene: TRBV5-1; j_gene: TRBJ2-5; len: 14; CDR3aa: CASSPGTLQETQYF
v_gene: TRBV9; j_gene: TRBJ2-1; len: 15; CDR3aa: CASSVGQNSYNEQFF
v_gene: TRBV10-3; j_gene: TRBJ2-3; len: 17; CDR3aa: CAISGGLAPGFTDTQYF
v_gene: TRBV11-2; j_gene: TRBJ1-6; len: 13; CDR3aa: CASSLDLTSPLHF
v_gene: TRBV20-1; j_gene: TRBJ2-7; len: 13; CDR3aa: CSAAPSSGSKQYF
v_gene: TRBV27; j_gene: TRBJ2-3; len: 17; CDR3aa: CASQGLPSGRVTDTQYF
v_gene: TRBV27; j_gene: TRBJ1-2; len: 14; CDR3aa: CASSDTGGFYGYTF
v_gene: TRBV10-3; j_gene: TRBJ1-1; len: 15; CDR3aa: CAISESRTKNTEAFF
v_gene: TRBV7-9; j_gene: TRBJ1-1; len: 12; CDR3aa: CASSLDLPQAFF
v_gene: TRBV5-5; j_gene: TRBJ1-1; len: 14; CDR3aa: CASSLRQGYTEAFF
v_gene: TRBV3-1; j_gene: TRBJ2-5; len: 14; CDR3aa: CASSQGLAGNPQYF
v_gene: TRBV27; j_gene: TRBJ1-1; len: 14; CDR3aa: CASSLNFMNTEAFF
v_gene: TRBV2; j_gene: TRBJ1-5; len: 14; CDR3aa: CASRHQAHNQPQHF
v_gene: TRBV7-3; j_gene: TRBJ2-1; len: 13; CDR3aa: CASSLTGHNEQFF
v_gene: TRBV11-2; j_gene: TRBJ1-1; len: 17; CDR3aa: CASSLKGSTVANTEAFF
v_gene: TRBV5-6; j_gene: TRBJ1-3; len: 13; CDR3aa: CASSFRGDNTIYF
v_gene: TRBV24-1; j_gene: TRBJ2-1; len: 17; CDR3aa: CATSPLTGDRGPNEQFF
v_gene: TRBV18; j_gene: TRBJ2-7; len: 13; CDR3aa: CASSRETSFEQYF